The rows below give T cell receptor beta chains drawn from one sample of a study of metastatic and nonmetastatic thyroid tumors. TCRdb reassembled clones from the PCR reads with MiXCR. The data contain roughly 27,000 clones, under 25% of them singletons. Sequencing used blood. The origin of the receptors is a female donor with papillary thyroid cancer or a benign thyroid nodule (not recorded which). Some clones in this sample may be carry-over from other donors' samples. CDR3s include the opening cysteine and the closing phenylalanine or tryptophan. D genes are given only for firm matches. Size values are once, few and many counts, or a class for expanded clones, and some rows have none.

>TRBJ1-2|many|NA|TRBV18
TGTGCCAGCTCAGAAGTGGGGAACTATGGCTACACCTTC
CASSEVGNYGYTF
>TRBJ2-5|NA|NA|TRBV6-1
TGTGCCAGCAGGCCGGGGGGCAACGGAATTCAAGAGACCCAGTACTTC
CASRPGGNGIQETQYF
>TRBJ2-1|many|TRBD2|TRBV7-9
TGTGCCAGCAGCACATGGACTAGCGCTTCCTACAATGAGCAGTTCTTC
CASSTWTSASYNEQFF
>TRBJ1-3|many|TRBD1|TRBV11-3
TGTGCCAGCAGCTTACTGACAGGGCCTCCCTCTGGAAACACCATATATTTT
CASSLLTGPPSGNTIYF
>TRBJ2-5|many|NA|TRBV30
TGTGCCTGGAGTGTAGGCGGAACGGGTGAGACCCAGTACTTC
CAWSVGGTGETQYF
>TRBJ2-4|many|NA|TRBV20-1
TGCAGGGGAGAGAGGGTCGCCATTCAGTACTTC
CRGERVAIQYF
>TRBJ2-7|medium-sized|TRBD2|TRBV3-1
TGTGCCAGCACCAAAGCGGGAGGGTACGAGCAGTACTTC
CASTKAGGYEQYF
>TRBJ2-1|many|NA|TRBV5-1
TGCGCCAGCAGCTTGGAGGGGCCTACCTACAATGAGCAGTTCTTC
CASSLEGPTYNEQFF
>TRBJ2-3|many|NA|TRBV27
TGTGCCAGCAGTTTAGCTAGCACAGATACGCAGTATTTT
CASSLASTDTQYF
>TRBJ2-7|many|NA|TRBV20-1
TGCAGTGCTAGAGGCGGGAGACAGGGTGGCTACGAGCAGTACTTC
CSARGGRQGGYEQYF
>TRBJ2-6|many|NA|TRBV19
TGTGCCAGTAAGCGGCCAGGAACAGCTGGGGCCAACGTCCTGACTTTC
CASKRPGTAGANVLTF
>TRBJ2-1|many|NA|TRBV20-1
TGCAGTGCCGAACCTGGACTGGATAATGAGCAGTTCTTC
CSAEPGLDNEQFF
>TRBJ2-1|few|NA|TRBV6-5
TGTGCCAGCAGTTACAAGAATGAGCAGTTCTTC
CASSYKNEQFF
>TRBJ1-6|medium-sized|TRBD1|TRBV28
TGTGCCAGCAGTTCGCCGGGACAGGGGAATTCACCCCTCCACTTT
CASSSPGQGNSPLHF
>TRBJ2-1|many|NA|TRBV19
TGTGCCAGTTCGACAGGAGGTGAGCAGTTCTTC
CASSTGGEQFF
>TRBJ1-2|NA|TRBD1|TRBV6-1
TGTGCCAGCAGCCAGGGACAGGACTATGGCTACACCTTC
CASSQGQDYGYTF
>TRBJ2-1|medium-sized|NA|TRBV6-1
TGTGCCAGCAGCCGGGACTCCTACAATGAGCAGTTCTTC
CASSRDSYNEQFF
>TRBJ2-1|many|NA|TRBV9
TGTGCCAGCAGCCGTCAACTCGAGAGCTCCTACAATGAGCAGTTCTTC
CASSRQLESSYNEQFF
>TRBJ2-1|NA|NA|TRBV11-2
TGTGCCAGCAGCTCCTATTGGGGTTACAGGTTATATGAGCAGTTCTTC
CASSSYWGYRLYEQFF
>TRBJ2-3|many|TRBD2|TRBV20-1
TGCAGTGCTAGAGATCCGACTAGCGGGAGGTTAGATACGCAGTATTTT
CSARDPTSGRLDTQYF
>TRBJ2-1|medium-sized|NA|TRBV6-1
TGTGCCAGCGATTTTTACAATGAGCAGTTCTTC
CASDFYNEQFF
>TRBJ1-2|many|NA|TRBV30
TGTGCCTGGAGCGCCGCCCGCAACTATGGCTACACCTTC
CAWSAARNYGYTF
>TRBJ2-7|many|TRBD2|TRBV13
TGTGCCAGCAGCCTGACTAGCGGGAGTCTCGGGGCCGGTCACTACGAGCAGTACTTC
CASSLTSGSLGAGHYEQYF
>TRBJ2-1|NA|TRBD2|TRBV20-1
TGCAGTGCTACTAGCGGGAGTACATACAATGAGCAGTTCTTC
CSATSGSTYNEQFF
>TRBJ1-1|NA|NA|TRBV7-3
TGTGCCAGCAGCTTAAGTGGCCCAATGAACACTGAAGCTTTCTTT
CASSLSGPMNTEAFF
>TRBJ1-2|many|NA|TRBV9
TGTGCCAGCAGCGTAGATGGGGGGGCGTACGACTACACCTTC
CASSVDGGAYDYTF
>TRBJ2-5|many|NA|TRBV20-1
TGCAGTGCTAGAGATGTTAGGAGCAGCGAGACCCAGTACTTC
CSARDVRSSETQYF
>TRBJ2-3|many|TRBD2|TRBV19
TGTGCCAGTAGTGGGGGACTAGAGACAGATACGCAGTATTTT
CASSGGLETDTQYF
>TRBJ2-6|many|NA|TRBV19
TGTGCCAGTAGTGACCTGACCGGCCCATTCTCTGGGGCCAACGTCCTGACTTTC
CASSDLTGPFSGANVLTF
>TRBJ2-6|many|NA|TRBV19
TGTGCCACTTCGGTCCGGGGGCTTAGGGCCAACGTCCTGACTTTC
CATSVRGLRANVLTF
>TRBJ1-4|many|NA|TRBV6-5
TGTGCCAGCAGTTACTCACAGGGCAGTGAAAAACTGTTTTTT
CASSYSQGSEKLFF
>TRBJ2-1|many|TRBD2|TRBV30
TGTGCCTGGAACAGAGGACTAGCGGGAGCCCATGAGCAGTTCTTC
CAWNRGLAGAHEQFF
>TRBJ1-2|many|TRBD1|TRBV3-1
TGTGCCAGCAGCCAAGACACCCGGACAGGGGCACTAAGCTTCTATGGCTACACCTTC
CASSQDTRTGALSFYGYTF
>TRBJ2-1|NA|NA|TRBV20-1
TGCAGTCTCGATTGGTCTATCGGCGATCGCCGAAATGAGCAGTTCTTC
CSLDWSIGDRRNEQFF
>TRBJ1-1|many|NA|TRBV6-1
TGTGCCAGCAGCCCGGAGGGCCTATCAGCCTCTCTGGCTTTCTTT
CASSPEGLSASLAFF
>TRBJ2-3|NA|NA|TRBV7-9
TGTGCCAGCACTACTGGAGGCCCAGATACGCAGTATTTT
CASTTGGPDTQYF
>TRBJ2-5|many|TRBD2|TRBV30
TGTGCCTGGAGTGCGGGAGGCCAGACCCAGTACTTC
CAWSAGGQTQYF
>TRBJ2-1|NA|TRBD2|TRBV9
TGTGCCAGCAGCGTAGGCCCGATCGGCGGGAGCTCCTACAATGAGCAGTTCTTC
CASSVGPIGGSSYNEQFF
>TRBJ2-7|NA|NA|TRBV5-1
TGCGCCAGCAGCTCCTCTAGCCGAGAGCAGTACTTC
CASSSSSREQYF
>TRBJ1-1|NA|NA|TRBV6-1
TGTGCCAGCAGCAAGGGCCCTAGGCACACTGAAGCTTTCTTT
CASSKGPRHTEAFF
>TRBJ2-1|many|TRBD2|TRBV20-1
TGCAGTGCTTCGCCAGCGGGAAGAAGGTCGTTGAATGAGCAGTTCTTC
CSASPAGRRSLNEQFF
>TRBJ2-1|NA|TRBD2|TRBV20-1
TGCAGCGCCTCAGCGGGAATGGAGAATGAGCAGTCCTTC
CSASAGMENEQSF
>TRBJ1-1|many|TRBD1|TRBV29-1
TGCAGCGTCGACACAGGGGGCATGAACACTGAAGCTTTCTTT
CSVDTGGMNTEAFF
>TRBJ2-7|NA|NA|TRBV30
TGTGCCTGTAGTTATACCGACAGCTCCTACGAGCAGTACTTC
CACSYTDSSYEQYF
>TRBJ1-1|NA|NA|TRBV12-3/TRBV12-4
TGTGCCAGCCTCAAAGGTGCAGGGAGGGACACTGAATCTTTCTTT
CASLKGAGRDTESFF
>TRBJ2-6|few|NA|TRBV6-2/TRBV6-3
TGTGCCAGCAGTTACAACTACGCGACCGGGGCCAACGTCCTGACTTTC
CASSYNYATGANVLTF
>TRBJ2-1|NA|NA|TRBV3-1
TGTGCCAGCAGCCAACCATCTAGCGAGATTTCCAATGAGCAGTTCTTC
CASSQPSSEISNEQFF
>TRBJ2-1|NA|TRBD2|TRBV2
TGTGCCAGCAGTGAGACTAGCGGGAGGGTCTTCAATGAGCAGTTCTTC
CASSETSGRVFNEQFF
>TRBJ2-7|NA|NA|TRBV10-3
TGTGCCATCAGTGCCGGTGGTTCAACCTACGAGCATTACTTC
CAISAGGSTYEHYF
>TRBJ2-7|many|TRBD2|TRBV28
TGTGCCAGCAGTTCTACGACGGGACTAACGGGAGTCCCAAGCTCCTACGAGCAGTACTTC
CASSSTTGLTGVPSSYEQYF
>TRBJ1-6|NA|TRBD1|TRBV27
TGTGCCAGCAGTCTCGGACAGGGTGGATTCTATAATTCACCCCTCCACTTT
CASSLGQGGFYNSPLHF
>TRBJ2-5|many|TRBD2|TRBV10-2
TGCGCCGCGGGGGAGTGGGGTGAGACCCAGTACTTC
CAAGEWGETQYF
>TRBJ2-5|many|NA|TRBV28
TGTGCCAGCAGTCCTCCTATAGAGACCCAGTACTTC
CASSPPIETQYF
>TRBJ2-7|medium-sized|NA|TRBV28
TGTGCCAGCAGTTTACTCTCCTACGAGCAGTACTTC
CASSLLSYEQYF